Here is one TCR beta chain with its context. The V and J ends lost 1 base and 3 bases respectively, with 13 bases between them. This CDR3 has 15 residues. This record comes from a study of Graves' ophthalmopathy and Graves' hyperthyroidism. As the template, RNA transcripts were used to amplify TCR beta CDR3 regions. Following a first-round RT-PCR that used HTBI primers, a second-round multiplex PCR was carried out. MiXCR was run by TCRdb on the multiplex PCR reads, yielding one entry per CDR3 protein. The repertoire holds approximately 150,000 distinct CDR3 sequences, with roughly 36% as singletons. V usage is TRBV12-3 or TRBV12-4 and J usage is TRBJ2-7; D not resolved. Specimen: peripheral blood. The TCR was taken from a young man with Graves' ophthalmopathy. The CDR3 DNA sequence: TGTGCCAGCAGTTTAGGCGGAGTTAAGAACTACGAGCAGTACTTC. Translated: CASSLGGVKNYEQYF.